This T cell receptor beta chain was sequenced during a study of molecular identifiers for immune sequencing clone quantification. Ten or more counts support this clonotype. Its antigen is undetermined. CDR1 is SGHTA, CDR2 FQGTGA, per germline. The CDR3 is 16 amino acids. Unmatched junction bases numbered 9, after V lost 3 bases and J lost 6 bases. The study's findings and limits: One cell's worth of spiked Jurkat TCR RNA was reportedly detectable among roughly 1 million naive cells.

MiXCR, applied by TCRdb to the PCR reads, yields one record per CDR3 protein. The sample contains 460,000 or so distinct CDR3 sequences, around a fifth of which appear only once. The sequence was obtained from a human donor in good health. Some libraries in this study had Jurkat cell RNA spiked in. Sequencing was done on a sample of naive CD8+ T cells from blood, with Jurkat cell RNA spiked in. Subset indicated: FACS-sorted CD8+CD4-CCR7+CD45RA+ naive T cells. The chain couples TRBV7-3 to TRBJ2-1, with 9 bases that match TRBD1. CDR3 coding DNA: TGTGCCAGCAGCTTCGGAGGGACAGGGTCACGCAATGAGCAGTTCTTC. It encodes CASSFGGTGSRNEQFF.